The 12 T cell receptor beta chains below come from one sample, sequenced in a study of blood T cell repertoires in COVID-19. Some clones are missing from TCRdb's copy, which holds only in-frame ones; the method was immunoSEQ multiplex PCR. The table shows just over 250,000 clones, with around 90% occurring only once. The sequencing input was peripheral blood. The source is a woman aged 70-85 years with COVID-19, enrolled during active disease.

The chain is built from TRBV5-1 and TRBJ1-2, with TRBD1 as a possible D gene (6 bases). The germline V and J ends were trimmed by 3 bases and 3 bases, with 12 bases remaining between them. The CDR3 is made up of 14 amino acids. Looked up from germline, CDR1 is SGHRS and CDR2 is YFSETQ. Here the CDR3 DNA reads TGCGCCAGCAGCTCAACAGGGAAGGACTATGGCTACACCTTC. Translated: CASSSTGKDYGYTF.

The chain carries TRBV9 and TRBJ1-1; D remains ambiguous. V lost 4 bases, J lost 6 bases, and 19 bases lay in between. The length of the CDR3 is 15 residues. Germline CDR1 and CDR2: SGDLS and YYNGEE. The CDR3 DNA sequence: TGTGCCAGCAGCCTACAAGGCGGCCCTCAGCCTGAAGCTTTCTTT. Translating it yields CASSLQGGPQPEAFF.

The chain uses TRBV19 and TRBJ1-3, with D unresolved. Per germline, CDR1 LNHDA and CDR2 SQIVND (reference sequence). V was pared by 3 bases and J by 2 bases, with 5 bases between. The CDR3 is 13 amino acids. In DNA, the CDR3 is TGTGCCAGTAGTATGTCGGCTGGAAACACCATATATTTT. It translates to CASSMSAGNTIYF.

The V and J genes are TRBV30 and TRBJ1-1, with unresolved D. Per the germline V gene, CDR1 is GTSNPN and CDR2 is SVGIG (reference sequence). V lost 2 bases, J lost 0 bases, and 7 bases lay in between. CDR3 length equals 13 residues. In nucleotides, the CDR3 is TGTGCCTGGAGTCGGGGTCTGAACACTGAAGCTTTCTTT. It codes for CAWSRGLNTEAFF. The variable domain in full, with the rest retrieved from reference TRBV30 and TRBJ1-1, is SQTIHQWPATLVQPVGSPLSLECTVEGTSNPNLYWYRQAAGRGLQLLFYSVGIGQISSEVPQNLSASRPQDRQFILSSKKLLLSDSGFYLCAWSRGLNTEAFFGQGTRLTVV.

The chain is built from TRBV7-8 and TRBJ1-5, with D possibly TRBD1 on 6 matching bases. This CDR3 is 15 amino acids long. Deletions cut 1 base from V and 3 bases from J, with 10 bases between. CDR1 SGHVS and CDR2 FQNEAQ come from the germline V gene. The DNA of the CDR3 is TGTGCCAGCAGCTTAGACCCAGGGGACAATCAGCCCCAGCATTTT. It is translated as CASSLDPGDNQPQHF.

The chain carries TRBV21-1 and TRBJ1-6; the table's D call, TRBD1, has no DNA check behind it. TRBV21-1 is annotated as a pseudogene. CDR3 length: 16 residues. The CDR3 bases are TGTGCCAGCAGCAAAGGGGGGGGGACAGGTTCCTCACCCCTCCACTTT. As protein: CASSKGGGTGSSPLHF.

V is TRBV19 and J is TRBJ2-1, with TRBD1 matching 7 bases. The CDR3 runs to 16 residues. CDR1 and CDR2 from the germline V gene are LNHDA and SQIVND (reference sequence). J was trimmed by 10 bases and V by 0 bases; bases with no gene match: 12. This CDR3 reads CASSIDPAGGMGEQFF. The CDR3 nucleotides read TGTGCCAGTAGTATAGATCCGGCAGGGGGTATGGGGGAGCAGTTCTTC.

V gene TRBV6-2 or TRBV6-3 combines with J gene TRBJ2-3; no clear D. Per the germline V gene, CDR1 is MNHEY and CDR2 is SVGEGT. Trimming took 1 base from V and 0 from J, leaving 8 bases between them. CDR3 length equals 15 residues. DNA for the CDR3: TGTGCCAGCAGTTACTTTCAGGCTAGCACAGATACGCAGTATTTT. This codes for CASSYFQASTDTQYF.

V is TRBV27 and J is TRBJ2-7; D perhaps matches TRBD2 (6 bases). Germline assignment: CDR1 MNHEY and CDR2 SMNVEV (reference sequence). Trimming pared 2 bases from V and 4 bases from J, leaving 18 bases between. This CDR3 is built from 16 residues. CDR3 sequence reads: CASSLGRGSAGYEQYF. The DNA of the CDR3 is TGTGCCAGCAGTTTAGGAAGGGGCAGCGCGGGGTACGAGCAGTACTTC.

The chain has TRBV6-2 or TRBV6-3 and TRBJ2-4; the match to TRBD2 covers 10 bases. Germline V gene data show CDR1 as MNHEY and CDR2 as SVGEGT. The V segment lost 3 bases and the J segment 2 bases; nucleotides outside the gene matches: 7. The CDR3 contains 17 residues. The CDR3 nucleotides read TGTGCCAGCAGTTATCCCAGCGGGGGGGGGTCCAAAAACATTCAGTACTTC. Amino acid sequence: CASSYPSGGGSKNIQYF.

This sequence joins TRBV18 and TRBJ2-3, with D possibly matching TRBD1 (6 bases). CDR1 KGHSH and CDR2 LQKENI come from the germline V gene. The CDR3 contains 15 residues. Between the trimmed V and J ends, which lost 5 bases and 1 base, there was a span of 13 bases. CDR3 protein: CASSSQGRGTDTQYF. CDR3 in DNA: TGTGCCAGCTCATCTCAGGGGCGGGGCACAGATACGCAGTATTTT.

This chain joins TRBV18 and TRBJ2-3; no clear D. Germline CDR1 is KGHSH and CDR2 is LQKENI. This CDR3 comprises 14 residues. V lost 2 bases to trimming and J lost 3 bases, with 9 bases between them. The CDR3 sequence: CASSPMQETDTQYF. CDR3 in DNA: TGTGCCAGCTCACCAATGCAGGAAACAGATACGCAGTATTTT.